Listed below are T cell receptor beta chains from one sample, sequenced in a study of cytomegalovirus exposure and HLA in healthy donors. Sequencing was performed with immunoSEQ multiplex PCR; in TCRdb, only in-frame clones are kept and a portion is missing. There are 150,000 to 200,000 clones in the sample; about 83% occur only once, and around 6.1% lies in the top ten. The sample consisted of PBMCs. Receptors were obtained from a woman aged 25 to 39 in good health and CMV-seropositive. CDR3s include the opening cysteine and the closing phenylalanine or tryptophan. A D gene is named only where the DNA matches it firmly. Rows may omit the clone size; those that give it use once, few, many or a size class.

CDR3aa,CDR3nt,abundance,d_gene,v_gene,j_gene
CASHTGTSGNNEQFF,TGTGCCAGCCATACCGGGACTAGCGGGAACAATGAGCAGTTCTTC,.,TRBD2,TRBV27,TRBJ2-1
CAISEVTLAGEEETQYF,TGTGCCATCAGCGAGGTTACACTAGCGGGAGAGGAAGAGACCCAGTACTTC,.,TRBD2,TRBV10-3,TRBJ2-5
CASRVDSEGYTF,TGTGCCAGCAGGGTGGACAGCGAGGGCTACACCTTC,.,.,TRBV2,TRBJ1-2
CASSAEVDRGKGPGNTIYF,TGTGCCAGCAGCGCGGAGGTAGACAGGGGGAAAGGGCCTGGAAACACCATATATTTT,.,TRBD1,TRBV9,TRBJ1-3
CASSLGTTGYEQYF,TGTGCCAGCAGCCTAGGAACGACGGGCTACGAGCAGTACTTC,few,.,TRBV27,TRBJ2-7
CASSLRQGTIVQYF,TGTGCCAGCAGCTTGAGGCAGGGGACTATTGTGCAGTACTTC,.,.,TRBV5-5,TRBJ2-7
CASSGRDLRNRDEQFF,TGTGCCAGCAGCGGGCGGGACCTCAGGAATAGGGATGAGCAGTTCTTC,once,.,TRBV9,TRBJ2-1
CASSAGLAGGPGDEQYF,TGTGCCAGCAGCGCCGGACTAGCGGGGGGGCCGGGGGACGAGCAGTACTTC,.,TRBD2,TRBV9,TRBJ2-7
CASSLIGGRTDTQYF,TGTGCCAGCAGCTTGATCGGTGGGCGCACAGATACGCAGTATTTT,.,.,TRBV7-2,TRBJ2-3
CASIIWTSSPLGNEQFF,TGTGCCAGCATCATTTGGACTTCCTCACCCTTGGGCAATGAGCAGTTCTTC,.,.,TRBV7-9,TRBJ2-1
CASTQAWGQDTGELFF,TGTGCCAGCACCCAAGCCTGGGGCCAGGACACCGGGGAGCTGTTTTTT,.,.,TRBV28,TRBJ2-2
CASSSGGAQETQYF,TGCGCCAGCAGCTCGGGGGGGGCCCAAGAGACCCAGTACTTC,.,TRBD2,TRBV5-1,TRBJ2-5
CASSPLEQGGGRFF,TGTGCCAGCTCACCACTTGAACAGGGGGGAGGTCGGTTCTTC,few,TRBD1,TRBV18,TRBJ2-1
CAISFSNTGELFF,TGTGCCATCAGTTTTTCTAACACCGGGGAGCTGTTTTTT,.,.,TRBV10-3,TRBJ2-2
CASSSFRSGSYNEQFF,TGTGCCAGCAGCTCTTTTCGTAGCGGGAGTTACAATGAGCAGTTCTTC,.,TRBD2,TRBV7-9,TRBJ2-1
CASSYSTAYRAIDAFF,TGTGCCAGCAGTTACTCGACGGCCTACAGGGCCATCGACGCTTTCTTT,.,.,TRBV6-6,TRBJ1-1
CASSSRTAQMLNTEAFF,TGCGCCAGCAGTTCCCGGACAGCCCAAATGCTGAACACTGAAGCTTTCTTT,.,.,TRBV10-2,TRBJ1-1
CASSLRTGIYEQYF,TGCGCCAGCAGCCTCCGGACAGGGATCTACGAGCAGTACTTC,.,TRBD1,TRBV4-1,TRBJ2-7
CASSLGTENTGELFF,TGCGCCAGCAGCTTGGGGACAGAAAACACCGGGGAGCTGTTTTTT,.,.,TRBV5-1,TRBJ2-2
CASSLRGGGLGDTQYF,TGCGCCAGCAGCTTAAGGGGCGGGGGTTTGGGAGATACGCAGTATTTT,.,TRBD2,TRBV5-1,TRBJ2-3
CASSLGTGTAGANVLTF,TGTGCCAGCAGCTTAGGGACAGGAACAGCTGGGGCCAACGTCCTGACTTTC,.,TRBD1,TRBV11-3,TRBJ2-6
CAIGDVVYEQYF,TGTGCCATCGGAGACGTGGTCTACGAGCAGTACTTC,once,.,TRBV10-3,TRBJ2-7
CASSLVPSRYNEQFF,TGCGCCAGCAGCTTGGTGCCTAGCAGATACAATGAGCAGTTCTTC,.,.,TRBV5-1,TRBJ2-1
CASSQDNAEGVDTIYF,TGTGCCAGCAGCCAAGACAATGCGGAGGGTGTGGACACCATATATTTT,.,.,TRBV4-2,TRBJ1-3
CASSAGFDYGYTF,TGTGCCAGCAGCGCAGGGTTCGACTATGGCTACACCTTC,.,.,TRBV6-1,TRBJ1-2
CASSEVTGNTEAFF,TGTGCCAGCAGTGAAGTCACAGGGAACACTGAAGCTTTCTTT,.,.,TRBV6-1,TRBJ1-1
CASRKSGGSNTGELFF,TGTGCCAGCAGGAAAAGCGGGGGATCGAACACCGGGGAGCTGTTTTTT,few,TRBD2,TRBV27,TRBJ2-2
CAISEGGRAETQYF,TGTGCCATCAGTGAAGGGGGCAGGGCTGAGACCCAGTACTTC,.,TRBD1,TRBV10-3,TRBJ2-5
CASSPTSGGSTDTQYF,TGCGCCAGCAGCCCGACTAGCGGGGGTAGCACAGATACGCAGTATTTT,.,TRBD2,TRBV10-2,TRBJ2-3
CASSLSNSGNTIYF,TGTGCCAGCTCGCTAAGTAACTCTGGAAACACCATATATTTT,.,.,TRBV14,TRBJ1-3
CASRKDRGRLEQYF,TGCGCCAGCCGAAAGGACAGGGGGCGCCTCGAGCAGTACTTC,.,TRBD1,TRBV5-1,TRBJ2-7
CASSLDTLYTGELFF,TGTGCCAGCAGCTTGGATACTTTGTACACCGGGGAGCTGTTTTTT,.,.,TRBV5-4,TRBJ2-2
CASSLFGSSGGNTIYF,TGCGCCAGCAGCTTGTTTGGCTCCTCGGGTGGAAACACCATATATTTT,once,.,TRBV5-1,TRBJ1-3
CASTQGYGSMASPLHF,TGTGCCAGTACCCAGGGATACGGGAGCATGGCTTCACCCCTCCACTTT,.,.,TRBV19,TRBJ1-6
CASSFQGYFYEQYF,TGTGCCAGCAGTTTTCAGGGATACTTCTACGAGCAGTACTTC,.,.,TRBV6-5,TRBJ2-7
CASSSGDRENEKLFF,TGCGCCAGCAGCTCGGGGGACAGGGAGAATGAAAAACTGTTTTTT,.,TRBD1,TRBV5-1,TRBJ1-4
CASSATDRGRSSGANVLTF,TGTGCCAGCAGTGCCACTGACAGGGGACGGAGCTCTGGGGCCAACGTCCTGACTTTC,.,TRBD1,TRBV2,TRBJ2-6
CARSGGDRNQPQHF,TGTGCCAGATCTGGCGGGGACAGGAATCAGCCCCAGCATTTT,once,TRBD1,TRBV2,TRBJ1-5
CASTEGGAYTGELFF,TGTGCCAGCACCGAAGGGGGAGCTTACACCGGGGAGCTGTTTTTT,.,.,TRBV6-5,TRBJ2-2
CASSHQLDIYEAFF,TGCGCCAGCAGCCATCAATTGGACATTTATGAAGCTTTCTTT,.,.,TRBV4-1,TRBJ1-1
CASSLSGDVNTQYF,TGCGCCAGCAGCTTGTCGGGGGATGTTAATACGCAGTATTTT,.,.,TRBV5-1,TRBJ2-3
CASSLDGEFTDTQYF,TGTGCCAGCAGCTTAGACGGGGAGTTTACAGATACGCAGTATTTT,.,.,TRBV11-2,TRBJ2-3
CASSIRGGNTEAFF,TGTGCCAGTAGTATTCGGGGAGGGAACACTGAAGCTTTCTTT,.,.,TRBV19,TRBJ1-1
CSVEFETRQAQETQYF,TGCAGCGTTGAGTTTGAAACTCGACAAGCACAAGAGACCCAGTACTTC,.,.,TRBV29-1,TRBJ2-5
CSVGREGYEQYF,TGCAGCGTCGGTAGGGAGGGCTACGAGCAGTACTTC,.,TRBD2,TRBV29-1,TRBJ2-7
CASSHTSSDSYEQYF,TGCGCCAGCAGCCACACCTCCTCAGACTCCTACGAGCAGTACTTC,few,.,TRBV4-3,TRBJ2-7
CASSFGRNSNQPQHF,TGTGCCAGCAGTTTTGGCAGGAATAGCAATCAGCCCCAGCATTTT,few,.,TRBV6-6,TRBJ1-5
CASSQDRLASPYNEQFF,TGTGCCAGCAGCCAAGATCGTCTCGCGTCACCCTACAATGAGCAGTTCTTC,.,.,TRBV4-2,TRBJ2-1
CASSPKGGWSYEQYF,TGTGCCAGCAGCCCAAAGGGAGGGTGGTCCTACGAGCAGTACTTC,.,TRBD2,TRBV6-1,TRBJ2-7
CASSYRGPDQPQHF,TGTGCCAGCAGTTACAGGGGGCCGGATCAGCCCCAGCATTTT,.,TRBD1,TRBV5-6,TRBJ1-5
CATSRELPGLAPPGELFF,TGTGCCACCAGCAGAGAACTACCGGGACTAGCTCCTCCGGGGGAGCTGTTTTTT,.,TRBD2,TRBV15,TRBJ2-2
CASSVRTAGANVLTF,TGTGCCAGCAGTGTGAGGACAGCTGGGGCCAACGTCCTGACTTTC,.,.,TRBV27,TRBJ2-6
CASRKDGRRGGGYTF,TGTGCCAGCAGGAAGGACGGCAGGCGTGGAGGTGGCTACACCTTC,.,.,TRBV6-6,TRBJ1-2
CASSGEMFYEQYF,TGTGCCAGCAGTGGCGAAATGTTTTACGAGCAGTACTTC,.,.,TRBV2,TRBJ2-7